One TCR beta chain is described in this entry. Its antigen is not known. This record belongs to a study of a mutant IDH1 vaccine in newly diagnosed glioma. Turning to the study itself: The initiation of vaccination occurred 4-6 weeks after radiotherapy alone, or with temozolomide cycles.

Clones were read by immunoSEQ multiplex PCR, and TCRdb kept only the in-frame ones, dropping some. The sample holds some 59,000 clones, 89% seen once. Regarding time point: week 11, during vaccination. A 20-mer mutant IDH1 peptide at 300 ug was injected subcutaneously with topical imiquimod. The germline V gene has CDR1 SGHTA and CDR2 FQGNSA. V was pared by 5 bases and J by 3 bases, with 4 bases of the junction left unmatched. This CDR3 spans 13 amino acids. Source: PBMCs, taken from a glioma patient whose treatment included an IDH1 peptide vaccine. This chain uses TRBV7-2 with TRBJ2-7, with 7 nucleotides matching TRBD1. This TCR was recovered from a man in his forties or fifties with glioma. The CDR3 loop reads CASSLTGNYEQYF. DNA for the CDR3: TGTGCCAGCAGCCTGACAGGGAACTACGAGCAGTACTTC.